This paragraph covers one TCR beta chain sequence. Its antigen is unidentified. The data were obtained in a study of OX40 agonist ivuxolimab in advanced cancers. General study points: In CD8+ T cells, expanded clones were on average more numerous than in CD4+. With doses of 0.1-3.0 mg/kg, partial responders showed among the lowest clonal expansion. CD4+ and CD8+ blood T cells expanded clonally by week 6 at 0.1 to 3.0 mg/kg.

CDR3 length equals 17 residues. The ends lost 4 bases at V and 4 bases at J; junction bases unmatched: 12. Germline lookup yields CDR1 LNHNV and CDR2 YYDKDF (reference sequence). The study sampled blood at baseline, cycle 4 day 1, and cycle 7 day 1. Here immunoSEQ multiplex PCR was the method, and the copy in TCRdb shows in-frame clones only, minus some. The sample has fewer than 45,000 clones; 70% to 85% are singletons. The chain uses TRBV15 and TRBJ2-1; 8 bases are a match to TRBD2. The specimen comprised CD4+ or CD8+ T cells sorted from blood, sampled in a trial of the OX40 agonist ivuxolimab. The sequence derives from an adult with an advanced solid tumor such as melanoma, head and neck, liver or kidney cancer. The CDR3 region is CATSILMWRGVYNEQFF. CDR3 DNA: TGTGCCACCAGCATTCTCATGTGGCGGGGGGTTTACAATGAGCAGTTCTTC.